This TCR beta chain is drawn from a study of shared clonotypes between healthy human individuals. Assay used: immunoSEQ multiplex PCR; TCRdb lists only in-frame clones, some missing. The table includes hundreds of thousands of clones, about two thirds detected once. From germline, CDR1 is SEHNR and CDR2 FQNEAQ (reference sequence). Trimming stripped 1 base from V and 8 bases from J, with 11 bases between. The CDR3 spans 13 residues. The sequencing input was memory CD4+ T cells sorted from blood. Subset specified: CD45RA-negative fraction. The receptor was derived from a woman aged 30 to 39 in good health. This chain uses TRBV7-9 with TRBJ1-2, with unresolved D. The DNA for the CDR3 is TGTGCCAGCAGCTTAGATTTTATGGGGGGCTACACCTTC. Translating it yields CASSLDFMGGYTF.